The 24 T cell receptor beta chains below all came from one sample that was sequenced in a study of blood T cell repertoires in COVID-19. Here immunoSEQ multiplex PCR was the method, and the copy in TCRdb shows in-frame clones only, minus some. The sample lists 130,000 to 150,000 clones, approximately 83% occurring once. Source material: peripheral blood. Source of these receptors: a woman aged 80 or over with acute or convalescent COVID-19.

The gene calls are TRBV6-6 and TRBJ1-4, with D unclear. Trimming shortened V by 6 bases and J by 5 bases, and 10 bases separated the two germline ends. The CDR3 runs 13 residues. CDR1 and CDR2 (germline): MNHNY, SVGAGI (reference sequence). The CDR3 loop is CASSQAMNEKLFF. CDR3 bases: TGTGCCAGCAGCCAGGCGATGAATGAAAAACTGTTTTTT.

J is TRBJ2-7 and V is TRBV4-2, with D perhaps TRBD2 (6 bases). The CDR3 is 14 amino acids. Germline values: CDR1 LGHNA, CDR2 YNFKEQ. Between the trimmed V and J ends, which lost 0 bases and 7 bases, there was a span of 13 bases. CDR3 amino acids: CASSQEAGPWEQYF. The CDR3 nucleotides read TGTGCCAGCAGCCAAGAGGCGGGGCCTTGGGAGCAGTACTTC.

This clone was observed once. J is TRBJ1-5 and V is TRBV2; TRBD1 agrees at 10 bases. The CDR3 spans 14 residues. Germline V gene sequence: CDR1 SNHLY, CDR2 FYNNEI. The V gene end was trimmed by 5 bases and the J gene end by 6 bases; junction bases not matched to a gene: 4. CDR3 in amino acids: CASSHDRGPQPQHF. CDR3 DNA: TGTGCCAGCAGTCACGACAGGGGGCCTCAGCCCCAGCATTTT.

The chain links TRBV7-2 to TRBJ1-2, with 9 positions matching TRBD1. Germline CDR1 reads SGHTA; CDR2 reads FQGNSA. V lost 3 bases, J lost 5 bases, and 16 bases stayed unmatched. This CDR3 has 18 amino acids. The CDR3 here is CASSFPGTGLTLGYGYTF. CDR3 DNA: TGTGCCAGCAGCTTTCCAGGGACAGGGCTCACCTTAGGTTATGGCTACACCTTC. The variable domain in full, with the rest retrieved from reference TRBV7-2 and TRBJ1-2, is GAGVSQSPSNKVTEKGKDVELRCDPISGHTALYWYRQSLGQGLEFLIYFQGNSAPDKSGLPSDRFSAERTGGSVSTLTIQRTQQEDSAVYLCASSFPGTGLTLGYGYTFGSGTRLTVV.

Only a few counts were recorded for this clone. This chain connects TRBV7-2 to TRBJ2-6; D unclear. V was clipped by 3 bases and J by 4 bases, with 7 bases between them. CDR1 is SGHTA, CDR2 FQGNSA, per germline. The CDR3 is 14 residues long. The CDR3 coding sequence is TGTGCCAGCAGCTTCGGTACCGGGGCCAACGTCCTGACTTTC. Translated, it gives CASSFGTGANVLTF.

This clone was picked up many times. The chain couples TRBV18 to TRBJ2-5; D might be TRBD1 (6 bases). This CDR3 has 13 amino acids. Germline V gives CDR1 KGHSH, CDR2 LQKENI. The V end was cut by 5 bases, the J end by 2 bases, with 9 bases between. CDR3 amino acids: CASSVGQQETQYF. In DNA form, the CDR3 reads TGTGCCAGCTCAGTGGGACAACAAGAGACCCAGTACTTC.

The CDR3 region has the DNA TGTGCCAGCAGCTTCAGACTTGAAGCTTTCTTT. It codes for CASSFRLEAFF. The genes are TRBV5-5 and TRBJ1-1; D call uncertain. There are 11 residues in the CDR3. The germline V and J ends were trimmed by 2 bases and 7 bases, with 6 bases remaining between them. Per germline, CDR1 SGHKS and CDR2 YYEKEE (reference sequence). Looking up the rest from reference TRBV5-5 and TRBJ1-1 gives the full variable domain: DAGVTQSPTHLIKTRGQQVTLRCSPISGHKSVSWYQQVLGQGPQFIFQYYEKEERGRGNFPDRFSARQFPNYSSELNVNALLLGDSALYLCASSFRLEAFFGQGTRLTVV.

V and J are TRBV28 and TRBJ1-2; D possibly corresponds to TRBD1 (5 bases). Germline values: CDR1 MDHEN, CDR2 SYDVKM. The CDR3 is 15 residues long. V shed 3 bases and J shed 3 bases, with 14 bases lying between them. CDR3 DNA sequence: TGTGCCAGCAGTTTCACCGGACAAGGGGACTATGGCTACACCTTC. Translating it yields CASSFTGQGDYGYTF.

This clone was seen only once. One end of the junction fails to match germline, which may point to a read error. The CDR3 loop reads CATSEGVAGGTYTQYF. CDR3 bases: TGTGCCACCAGTGAGGGAGTAGCGGGGGGCACATATACGCAGTATTTT. The chain couples TRBV24-1 to TRBJ2-3, with 10 bases lining up with TRBD2. Germline V gene sequence: CDR1 KGHDR, CDR2 SFDVKD. The CDR3 is made up of 16 amino acids.

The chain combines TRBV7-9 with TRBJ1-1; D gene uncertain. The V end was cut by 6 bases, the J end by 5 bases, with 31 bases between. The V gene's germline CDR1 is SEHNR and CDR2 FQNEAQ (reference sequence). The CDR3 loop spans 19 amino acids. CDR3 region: CASRRPGEDWANMVTEAFF. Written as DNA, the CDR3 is TGTGCCAGCAGACGGCCCGGGGAGGATTGGGCTAATATGGTGACTGAAGCTTTCTTT. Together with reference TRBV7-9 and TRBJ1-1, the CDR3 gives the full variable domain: DTGVSQNPRHKITKRGQNVTFRCDPISEHNRLYWYRQTLGQGPEFLTYFQNEAQLEKSRLLSDRFSAERPKGSFSTLEIQRTEQGDSAMYLCASRRPGEDWANMVTEAFFGQGTRLTVV.

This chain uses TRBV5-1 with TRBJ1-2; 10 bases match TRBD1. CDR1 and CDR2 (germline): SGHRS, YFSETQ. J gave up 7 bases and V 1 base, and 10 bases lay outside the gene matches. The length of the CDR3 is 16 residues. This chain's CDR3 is CASSLSPRTGGSGYTF. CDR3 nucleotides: TGCGCCAGCAGCTTGAGTCCCCGGACAGGGGGTTCTGGCTACACCTTC.

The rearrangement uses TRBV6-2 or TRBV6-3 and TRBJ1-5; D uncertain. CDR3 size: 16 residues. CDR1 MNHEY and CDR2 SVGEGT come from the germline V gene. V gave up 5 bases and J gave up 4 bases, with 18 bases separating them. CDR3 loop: CASSDPWRSANQPQHF. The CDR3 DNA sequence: TGTGCCAGCAGTGACCCCTGGAGATCCGCGAATCAGCCCCAGCATTTT.

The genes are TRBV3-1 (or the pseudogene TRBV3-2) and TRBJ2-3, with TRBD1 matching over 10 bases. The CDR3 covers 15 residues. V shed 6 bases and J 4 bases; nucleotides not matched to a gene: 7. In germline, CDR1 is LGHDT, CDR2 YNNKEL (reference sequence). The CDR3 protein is CASRIRDRGPDTQYF. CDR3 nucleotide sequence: TGTGCCAGCAGGATCCGGGACAGGGGCCCAGATACGCAGTATTTT.

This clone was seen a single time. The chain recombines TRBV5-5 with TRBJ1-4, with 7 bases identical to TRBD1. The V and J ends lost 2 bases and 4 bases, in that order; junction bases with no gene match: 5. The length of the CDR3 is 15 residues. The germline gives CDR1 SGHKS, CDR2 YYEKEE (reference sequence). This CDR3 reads CASSFRGQDNEKLFF. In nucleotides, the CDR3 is TGTGCCAGCAGCTTTAGGGGGCAGGATAATGAAAAACTGTTTTTT.

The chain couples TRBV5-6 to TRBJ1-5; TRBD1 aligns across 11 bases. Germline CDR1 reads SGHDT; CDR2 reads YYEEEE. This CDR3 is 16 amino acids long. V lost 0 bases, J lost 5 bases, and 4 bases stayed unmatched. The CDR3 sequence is CASSLGGQGAYQPQHF. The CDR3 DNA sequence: TGTGCCAGCAGCTTGGGTGGACAGGGGGCCTATCAGCCCCAGCATTTT.

The CDR3 sequence is CASSGGRRMGTEAFF. In DNA form, the CDR3 reads TGTGCCAGCAGTGGGGGCCGCCGAATGGGCACTGAAGCTTTCTTT. The rearrangement uses TRBV2 and TRBJ1-1, with a weak D call TRBD1 (5 bases). V was shortened by 4 bases and J by 4 bases, with 16 bases between the two germline ends. Germline-derived CDR1 and CDR2 are SNHLY and FYNNEI. This CDR3 contains 15 residues.

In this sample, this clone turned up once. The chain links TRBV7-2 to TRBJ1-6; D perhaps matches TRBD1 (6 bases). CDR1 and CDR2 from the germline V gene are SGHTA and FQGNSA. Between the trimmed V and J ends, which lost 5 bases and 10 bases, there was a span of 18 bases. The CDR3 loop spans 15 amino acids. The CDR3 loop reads CASSALTGSGSPLHF. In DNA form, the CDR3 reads TGTGCCAGCAGCGCCCTGACAGGTTCTGGGTCACCCCTCCACTTT.

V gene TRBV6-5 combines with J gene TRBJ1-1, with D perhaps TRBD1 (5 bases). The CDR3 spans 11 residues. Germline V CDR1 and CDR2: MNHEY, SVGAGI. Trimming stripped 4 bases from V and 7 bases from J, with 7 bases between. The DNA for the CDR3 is TGTGCCAGCAGTTCCGGGGGTGAAGCTTTCTTT. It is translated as CASSSGGEAFF.

CDR3: CASSSPGLAYNEQFF. The CDR3 DNA reads as TGTGCCAGCAGTTCGCCGGGACTAGCATACAATGAGCAGTTCTTC. The genes are TRBV27 and TRBJ2-1; 9 bases agree with TRBD2. The CDR3 spans 15 residues. CDR1 and CDR2 from the germline V gene are MNHEY and SMNVEV (reference sequence). V lost 4 bases, J lost 4 bases, and 5 bases stayed unmatched.

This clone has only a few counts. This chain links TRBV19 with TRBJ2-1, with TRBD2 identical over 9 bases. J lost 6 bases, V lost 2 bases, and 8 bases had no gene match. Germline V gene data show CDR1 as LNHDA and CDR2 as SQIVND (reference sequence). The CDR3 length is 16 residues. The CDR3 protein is CASSIYGTSQANEQFF. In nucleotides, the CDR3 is TGTGCCAGTAGTATATACGGGACTAGCCAAGCCAATGAGCAGTTCTTC.

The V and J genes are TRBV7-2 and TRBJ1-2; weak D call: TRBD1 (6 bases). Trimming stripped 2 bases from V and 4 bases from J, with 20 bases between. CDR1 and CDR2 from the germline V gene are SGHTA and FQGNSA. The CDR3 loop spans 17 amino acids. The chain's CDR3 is CASSLWGPASDPYGYTF. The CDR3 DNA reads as TGTGCCAGCAGCTTATGGGGGCCAGCGTCGGACCCCTATGGCTACACCTTC.

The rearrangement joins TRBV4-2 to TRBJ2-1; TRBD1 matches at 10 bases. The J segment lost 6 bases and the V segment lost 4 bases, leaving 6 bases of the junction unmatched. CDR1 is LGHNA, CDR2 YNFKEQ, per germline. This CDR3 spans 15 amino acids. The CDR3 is CASSPRDRGFNEQFF. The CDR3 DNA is TGTGCCAGCAGCCCCCGGGACAGGGGATTCAATGAGCAGTTCTTC.

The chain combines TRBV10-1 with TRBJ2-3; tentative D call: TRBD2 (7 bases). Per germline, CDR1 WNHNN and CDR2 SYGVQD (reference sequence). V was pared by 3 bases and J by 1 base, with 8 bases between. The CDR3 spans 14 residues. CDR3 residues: CASSEGGGTDTQYF. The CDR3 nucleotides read TGCGCCAGCAGTGAAGGGGGGGGCACAGATACGCAGTATTTT.

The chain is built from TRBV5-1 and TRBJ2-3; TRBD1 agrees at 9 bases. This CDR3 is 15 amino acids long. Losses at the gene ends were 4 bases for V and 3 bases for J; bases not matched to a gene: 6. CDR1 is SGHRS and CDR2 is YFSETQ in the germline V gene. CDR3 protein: CASSKQGAGTDTQYF. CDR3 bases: TGCGCCAGCAGCAAACAGGGGGCTGGGACAGATACGCAGTATTTT.